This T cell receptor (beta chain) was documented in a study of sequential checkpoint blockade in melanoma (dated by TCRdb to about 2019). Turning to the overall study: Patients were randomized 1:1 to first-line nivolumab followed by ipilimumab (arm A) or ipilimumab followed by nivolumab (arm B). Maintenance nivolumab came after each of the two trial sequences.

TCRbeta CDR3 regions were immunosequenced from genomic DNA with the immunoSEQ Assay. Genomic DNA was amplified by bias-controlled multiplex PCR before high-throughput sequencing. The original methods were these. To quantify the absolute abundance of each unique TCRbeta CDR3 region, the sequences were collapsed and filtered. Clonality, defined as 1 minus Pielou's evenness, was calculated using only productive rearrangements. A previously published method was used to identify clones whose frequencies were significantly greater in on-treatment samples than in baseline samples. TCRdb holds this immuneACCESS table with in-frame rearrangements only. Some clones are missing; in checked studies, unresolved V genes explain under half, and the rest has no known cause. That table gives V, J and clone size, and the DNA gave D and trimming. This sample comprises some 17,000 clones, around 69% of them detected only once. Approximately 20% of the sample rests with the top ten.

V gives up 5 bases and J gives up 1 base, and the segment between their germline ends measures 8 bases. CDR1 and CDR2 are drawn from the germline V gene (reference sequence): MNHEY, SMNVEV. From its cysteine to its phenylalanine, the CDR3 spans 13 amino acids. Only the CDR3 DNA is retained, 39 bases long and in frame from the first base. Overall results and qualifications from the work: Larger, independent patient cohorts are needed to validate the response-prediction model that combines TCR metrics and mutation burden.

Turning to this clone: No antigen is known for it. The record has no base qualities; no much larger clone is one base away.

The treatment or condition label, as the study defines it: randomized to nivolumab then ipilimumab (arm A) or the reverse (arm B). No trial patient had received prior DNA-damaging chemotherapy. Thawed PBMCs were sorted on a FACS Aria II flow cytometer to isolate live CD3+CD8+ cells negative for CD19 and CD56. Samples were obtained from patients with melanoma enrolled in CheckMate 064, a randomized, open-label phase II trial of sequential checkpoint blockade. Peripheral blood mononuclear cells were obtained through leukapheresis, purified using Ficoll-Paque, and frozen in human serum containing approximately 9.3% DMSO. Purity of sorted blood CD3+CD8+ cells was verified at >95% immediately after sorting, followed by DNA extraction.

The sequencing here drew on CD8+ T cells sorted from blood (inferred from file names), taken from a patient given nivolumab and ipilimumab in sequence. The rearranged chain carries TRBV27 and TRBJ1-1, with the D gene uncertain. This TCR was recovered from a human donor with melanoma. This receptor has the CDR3 CASSIRGNTEAFF. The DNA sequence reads TGTGCCAGCAGTATCAGAGGGAACACTGAAGCTTTCTTT.